This T cell receptor beta chain was sequenced in a study of T cell responses to AZD1222 COVID-19 vaccine. As for the study in general: Second-dose intervals near 4 or 12 weeks were combined.

A single count supports this clone. As yet, its antigen is unknown. The study, taken as a whole, reports: Dominant CD4 TCR responses targeted spike regions 160-218 and 743-854.

CDR3 length equals 14 residues. V was cut by 1 base and J by 5 bases, with 12 bases left in between. Germline V gives CDR1 SGDLS, CDR2 YYNGEE. The table came from immunoSEQ multiplex PCR; TCRdb's copy has only in-frame clones and leaves some out. The repertoire holds fewer than 200,000 clones, with around 92% as singletons. The sample consisted of peripheral blood, taken on day 0 of AZD1222 vaccination. This chain links TRBV9 with TRBJ1-1, with D perhaps TRBD1 (5 bases). The origin of this receptor is an adult in good health. The CDR3 loop reads CASSVSPGWTEAFF. The CDR3 DNA reads TGTGCCAGCAGCGTAAGTCCAGGGTGGACTGAAGCTTTCTTT.